Sequencing of this T cell receptor beta chain was carried out in a study of blood T cell repertoires in COVID-19. This clone was picked up a small number of times. Trimming took 3 bases from V and 0 from J, leaving 5 bases between them. The CDR3 is made up of 13 amino acids. Per the germline V gene, CDR1 is SEHNR and CDR2 is FQNEAQ (reference sequence). TCRdb's copy holds only in-frame clones and misses some; the assay was immunoSEQ multiplex PCR. This sample has over 85,000 clones, with approximately 86% found just once. The material sequenced was peripheral blood. The clonotype originates from a woman of 80 years or more with acute or convalescent COVID-19. This rearrangement joins TRBV7-9 to TRBJ1-1; D is unclear. This chain's CDR3 is CASSLQMNTEAFF. CDR3 DNA: TGTGCCAGCAGCTTGCAGATGAACACTGAAGCTTTCTTT. The variable domain in full, completed from reference TRBV7-9 and TRBJ1-1, reads DTGVSQNPRHKITKRGQNVTFRCDPISEHNRLYWYRQTLGQGPEFLTYFQNEAQLEKSRLLSDRFSAERPKGSFSTLEIQRTEQGDSAMYLCASSLQMNTEAFFGQGTRLTVV.